The present T cell receptor (beta chain) was sequenced within a study of cytomegalovirus exposure and HLA in healthy donors. The germline gives CDR1 SGHAT, CDR2 FQNNGV. Trimming removed 6 bases from V and 2 bases from J, with 11 bases in between. The CDR3 sequence is 14 residues long. About this clone itself: Its target is unknown.

General study findings and limits: Follow-up analysis later connected one missense variant in DCLRE1C with trimming of TCR beta V- and J-genes.

PCR used 60 Vbeta primers and 13 Jbeta primers. Measured with immunoSEQ multiplex PCR; TCRdb has only the in-frame clones, and not every one. The repertoire holds about 150,000 clones, with 60% to 80% as singletons. The sequenced sample was PBMCs. V usage is TRBV11-2 and J usage is TRBJ1-3; D is uncertain. This receptor was taken from a woman aged 45-60 years in good health and CMV-seropositive. For the CDR3, the DNA is TGTGCCAGCAGTTCTAGCTTCCCTGGAAACACCATATATTTT. Protein product: CASSSSFPGNTIYF. Combining the CDR3 with reference TRBV11-2 and TRBJ1-3 gives the whole variable domain EAGVAQSPRYKIIEKRQSVAFWCNPISGHATLYWYQQILGQGPKLLIQFQNNGVVDDSQLPKDRFSAERLKGVDSTLKIQPAKLEDSAVYLCASSSSFPGNTIYFGEGSWLTVV.